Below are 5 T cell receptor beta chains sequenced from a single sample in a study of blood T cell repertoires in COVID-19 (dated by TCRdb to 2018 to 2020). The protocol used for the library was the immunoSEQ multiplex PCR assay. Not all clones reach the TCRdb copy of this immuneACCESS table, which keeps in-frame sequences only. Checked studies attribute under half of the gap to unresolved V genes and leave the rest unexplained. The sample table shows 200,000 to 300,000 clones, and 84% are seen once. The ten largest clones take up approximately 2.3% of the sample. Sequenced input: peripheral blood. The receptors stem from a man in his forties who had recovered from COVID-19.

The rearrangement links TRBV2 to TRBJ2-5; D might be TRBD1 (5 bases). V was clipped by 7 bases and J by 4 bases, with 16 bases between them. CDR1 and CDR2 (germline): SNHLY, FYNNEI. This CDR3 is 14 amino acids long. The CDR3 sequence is CASITAGSLETQYF. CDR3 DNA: TGTGCCAGCATTACTGCAGGGTCCCTAGAGACCCAGTACTTC.

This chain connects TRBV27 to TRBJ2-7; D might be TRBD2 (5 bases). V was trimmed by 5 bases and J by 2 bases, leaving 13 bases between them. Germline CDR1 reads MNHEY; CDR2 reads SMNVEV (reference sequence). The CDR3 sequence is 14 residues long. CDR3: CASSDVRRTYEQYF. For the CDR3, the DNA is TGTGCCAGCAGTGACGTCAGGAGGACCTACGAGCAGTACTTC.

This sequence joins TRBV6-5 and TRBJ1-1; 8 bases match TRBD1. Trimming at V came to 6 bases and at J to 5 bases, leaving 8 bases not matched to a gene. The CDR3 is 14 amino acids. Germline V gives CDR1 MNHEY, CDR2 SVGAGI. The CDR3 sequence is CASRQDRAETEAFF. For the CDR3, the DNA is TGTGCCAGCAGGCAGGACAGGGCGGAGACTGAAGCTTTCTTT.

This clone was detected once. CDR3 region: CASSGQPGGQPQHF. The CDR3 DNA follows: TGTGCCAGCAGCGGACAGCCCGGCGGTCAGCCCCAGCATTTT. The gene calls are TRBV7-2 and TRBJ1-5; tentatively, D is TRBD1 (6 bases). This CDR3 contains 14 residues. With 5 bases removed from V and 6 bases from J, the gap between germline ends came to 14 bases. Germline CDR1 and CDR2: SGHTA and FQGNSA.

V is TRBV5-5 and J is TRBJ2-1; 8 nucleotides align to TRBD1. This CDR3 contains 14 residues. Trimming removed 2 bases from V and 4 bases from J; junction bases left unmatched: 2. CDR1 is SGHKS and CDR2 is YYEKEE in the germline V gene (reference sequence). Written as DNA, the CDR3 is TGTGCCAGCAGCTTACAGGGGGAATACAATGAGCAGTTCTTC. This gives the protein CASSLQGEYNEQFF.